This paragraph reports one TCR beta chain. This record belongs to a study of blood T cell repertoires in COVID-19. Study details: T cells, B-cell-depleted T cells, or PBMCs provided the cDNA or gDNA that served as material.

Some clones are missing from TCRdb's copy, which holds only in-frame ones; the method was immunoSEQ multiplex PCR. Of about 42,000 clones in the sample, 80% to 90% are singletons; the top ten hold around 6.5%. V lost 4 bases to trimming and J lost 2 bases; unmatched junction nucleotides: 7. Germline V gene lookup returns CDR1 WNHNN and CDR2 SYGVQD (reference sequence). The CDR3 contains 16 residues. The rearrangement uses TRBV10-1 and TRBJ2-3, with 9 bases matching TRBD1. This TCR came from a human donor in a cohort sampled during active COVID-19. The sequenced sample was peripheral blood. The DNA for the CDR3 is TGCGCCAGCAGTGCCTACCGGGACAGGGTCACAGATACGCAGTATTTT. Translating it yields CASSAYRDRVTDTQYF.